Listed here are 12 T cell receptor beta chains from one sample, sequenced in a study of T cells in Graves' hyperthyroidism and ophthalmopathy. Amplification of TCR beta CDR3 regions used RNA as the template. The study used the HTBI primer set for a first-round RT-PCR of the TCR CDR3. TCRdb recomputed calls from the multiplex PCR reads with MiXCR, one row per CDR3 protein. Of more than 500,000 distinct CDR3 sequences listed, 13% to 15% were seen once; the top ten hold about 14%. The sequencing input was blood. The receptors originated from a woman in her 40s with Graves' hyperthyroidism.

The chain employs TRBV5-1 and TRBJ2-7; 7 bases align to TRBD1. Trimming removed 5 bases from V and 3 bases from J; junction bases left unmatched: 14. Germline CDR1 and CDR2: SGHRS and YFSETQ. The CDR3 is made up of 16 amino acids. DNA for the CDR3: TGCGCCAGCAGAGACTCCAACAGGGGTTCTTTCTACGAGCAGTACTTC. Encoded protein: CASRDSNRGSFYEQYF.

This clonotype was counted many times. The rearrangement uses TRBV2 and TRBJ1-1; the match to TRBD1 covers 9 bases. The CDR3 sequence is 15 residues long. Germline V gives CDR1 SNHLY, CDR2 FYNNEI. V lost 5 bases, J lost 5 bases, and 9 bases stayed unmatched. The CDR3 here is CASSREGQGLTEAFF. The CDR3 DNA sequence: TGTGCCAGCAGTCGCGAGGGACAGGGTTTGACTGAAGCTTTCTTT.

Details on this clonotype: A much larger clone differs by one base, so this may be a read error. V is TRBV7-9 and J is TRBJ2-5; no reliable D call. With 6 bases removed from V and 1 base from J, the gap between germline ends came to 12 bases. The CDR3 consists of 14 residues. Germline CDR1 reads SEHNR; CDR2 reads FQNEAQ (reference sequence). CDR3 sequence: CASSPPLGQETQYF. The CDR3 DNA follows: TGTGCCAGCAGTCCGCCACTGGGCCAAGAGACCCAGTACTTC.

Written as DNA, the CDR3 is TGTGCCAGCTTGAATCCGAACACCGGGGAGCTGTTTTTT. Amino acids: CASLNPNTGELFF. The rearrangement joins TRBV12-3 or TRBV12-4 to TRBJ2-2; D uncertain. CDR3 length equals 13 residues. The V end lost 8 bases, the J end lost 0 bases, and 7 bases lay between the germline ends.

This clonotype came up many times. This chain joins TRBV3-1 and TRBJ1-1; D possibly corresponds to TRBD1 (6 bases). Trimming left V 0 bases short and J 10 bases short, with 12 bases between. The CDR3 runs to 13 residues. The V gene's germline CDR1 is LGHDT and CDR2 YNNKEL (reference sequence). The CDR3 protein is CASSQDSGGLAFF. CDR3 nucleotides: TGTGCCAGCAGCCAAGATTCCGGGGGCTTAGCTTTCTTT.

This chain links TRBV29-1 with TRBJ2-2; 10 bases map to TRBD1. This CDR3 contains 14 residues. V lost 4 bases to trimming and J lost 4 bases; unmatched junction nucleotides: 3. Germline V gives CDR1 SQVTM, CDR2 ANQGSEA. CDR3 protein: CSVGQGAFTGELFF. The CDR3, as DNA: TGCAGCGTTGGACAGGGGGCTTTCACCGGGGAGCTGTTTTTT.

This clonotype was detected many times. The CDR3 here is CASSQGTRVLGWYEQYF. CDR3 bases: TGTGCCAGCAGCCAAGGGACTAGGGTTTTGGGCTGGTACGAGCAGTACTTC. The chain is built from TRBV3-1 and TRBJ2-7; 7 positions agree with TRBD2. CDR1 LGHDT and CDR2 YNNKEL come from the germline V gene (reference sequence). This CDR3 has 17 amino acids. J lost 4 bases, V lost 1 base, and 13 bases had no gene match.

At least ten counts were recorded for this clonotype. The chain combines TRBV10-3 with TRBJ2-2; D remains ambiguous. The CDR3 is 13 amino acids. Germline V gene sequence: CDR1 ENHRY, CDR2 SYGVKD. Trimming took off 3 bases at V and 4 bases at J, with 6 bases between the two ends. The CDR3, as DNA: TGTGCCATCAGTGATAGCACCACCGGGGAGCTGTTTTTT. Translated: CAISDSTTGELFF.

This clonotype was seen many times. The rearrangement uses TRBV30 and TRBJ1-2, with TRBD1 as a possible D gene (6 bases). V was shortened by 7 bases and J by 7 bases, with 13 bases between the two germline ends. The CDR3 contains 11 residues. Per the germline V gene, CDR1 is GTSNPN and CDR2 is SVGIG (reference sequence). In DNA, the CDR3 is TGTGCCTTCGGATACAGGGTTGGCTACACCTTC. This translates into CAFGYRVGYTF.

This chain joins TRBV20-1 and TRBJ1-1; 10 nucleotides match TRBD1. CDR1 and CDR2 from the germline V gene are DFQATT and SNEGSKA (reference sequence). CDR3 length: 16 residues. The V and J ends lost 0 bases and 4 bases, in that order; junction bases with no gene match: 8. CDR3 bases: TGCAGTGCTAGAGACCCTGGGAGGACAGGGGGCACTGAAGCTTTCTTT. Translating it yields CSARDPGRTGGTEAFF.

Many counts were recorded for this clonotype. The gene calls are TRBV20-1 and TRBJ2-3; 12 bases agree with TRBD2. The CDR3 is 16 amino acids. Germline V lookup: CDR1 DFQATT, CDR2 SNEGSKA (reference sequence). V lost 2 bases and J lost 3; bases outside the gene matches: 6. The CDR3 loop is CSARPQGLAGTDTQYF. In DNA form, the CDR3 reads TGCAGTGCTAGACCTCAGGGACTAGCGGGTACAGATACGCAGTATTTT.

This clonotype was seen at least ten times. The chain recombines TRBV2 with TRBJ2-7, with D tentatively TRBD1 (5 bases). From germline, CDR1 is SNHLY and CDR2 FYNNEI. Trimming cost V 10 bases and J 1 base, with 17 bases left between them. CDR3 length: 14 residues. This CDR3 reads CATAPQGISYEQYF. The CDR3 nucleotides read TGTGCCACCGCCCCGCAGGGAATATCCTACGAGCAGTACTTC.